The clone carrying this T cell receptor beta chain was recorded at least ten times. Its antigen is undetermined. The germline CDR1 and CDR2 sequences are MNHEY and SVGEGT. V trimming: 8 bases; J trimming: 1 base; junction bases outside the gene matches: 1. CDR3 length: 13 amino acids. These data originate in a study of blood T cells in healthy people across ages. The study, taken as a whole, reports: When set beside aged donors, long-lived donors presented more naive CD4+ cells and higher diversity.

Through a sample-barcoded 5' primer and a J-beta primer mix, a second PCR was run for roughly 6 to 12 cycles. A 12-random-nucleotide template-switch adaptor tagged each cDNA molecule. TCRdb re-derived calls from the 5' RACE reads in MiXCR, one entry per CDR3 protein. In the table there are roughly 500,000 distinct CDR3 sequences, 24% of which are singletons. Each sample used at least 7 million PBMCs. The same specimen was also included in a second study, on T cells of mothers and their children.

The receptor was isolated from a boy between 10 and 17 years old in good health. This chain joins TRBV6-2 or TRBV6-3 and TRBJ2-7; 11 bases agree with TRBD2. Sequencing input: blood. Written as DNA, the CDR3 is TGTGCCAGCCGGACTAGCGGGTCCTACGAGCAGTACTTC. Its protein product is CASRTSGSYEQYF.